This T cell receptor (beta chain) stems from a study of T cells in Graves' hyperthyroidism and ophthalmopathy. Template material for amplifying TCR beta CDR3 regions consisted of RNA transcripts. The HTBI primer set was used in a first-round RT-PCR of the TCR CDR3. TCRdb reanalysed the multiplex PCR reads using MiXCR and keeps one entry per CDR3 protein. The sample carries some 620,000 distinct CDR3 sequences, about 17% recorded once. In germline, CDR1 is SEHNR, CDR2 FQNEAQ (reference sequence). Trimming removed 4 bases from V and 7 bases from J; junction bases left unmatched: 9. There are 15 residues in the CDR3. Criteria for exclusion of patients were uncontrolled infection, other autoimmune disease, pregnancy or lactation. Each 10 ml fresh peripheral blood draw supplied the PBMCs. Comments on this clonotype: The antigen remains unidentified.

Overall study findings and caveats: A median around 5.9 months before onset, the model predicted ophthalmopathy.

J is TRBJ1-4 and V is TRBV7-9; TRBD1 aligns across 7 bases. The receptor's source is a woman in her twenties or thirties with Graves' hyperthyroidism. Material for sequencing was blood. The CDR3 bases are TGTGCCAGCAGCTCGTCGACAGGGCTCAGTGAAAAACTGTTTTTT. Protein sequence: CASSSSTGLSEKLFF.